A selection of T cell receptor beta chains follows, all from one sample in a study of control samples from healthy donors and cancer patients. Clones were sequenced by immunoSEQ multiplex PCR, and TCRdb holds only the in-frame ones, with some missing. The table includes just over 150,000 clones, 85% to 95% detected once. Sequencing input: blood. These receptors originate from a woman aged 40 to 50 in good health. Both conserved end residues are part of each CDR3. D genes are given only for firm matches. Rows may omit the clone size; those that give it use once, few, many or a size class.

abundance	d_gene	v_gene	j_gene	CDR3aa	CDR3nt
NA	TRBD2	TRBV2	TRBJ2-2	CASSVREGIGELFF	TGTGCCAGCAGTGTAAGGGAGGGAATCGGGGAGCTGTTTTTT
NA	NA	TRBV15	TRBJ1-4	CATSPRGFNEKLFF	TGTGCCACTTCGCCCCGGGGATTTAATGAAAAACTGTTTTTT
NA	TRBD1	TRBV9	TRBJ1-2	CASSVGGTGSVYGYTF	TGTGCCAGCAGCGTAGGAGGGACAGGGTCGGTCTATGGCTACACCTTC
NA	NA	TRBV4-3	TRBJ2-2	CASSQVWEANTGELFF	TGCGCCAGCAGCCAAGTTTGGGAAGCGAACACCGGGGAGCTGTTTTTT
NA	NA	TRBV20-1	TRBJ2-3	CSASIPGIPDTQYF	TGCAGTGCTAGTATACCCGGGATCCCAGATACGCAGTATTTT
NA	TRBD1	TRBV15	TRBJ2-2	CATSRVAGQGSRELFF	TGTGCCACCAGCAGAGTCGCGGGACAGGGCTCCCGGGAGCTGTTTTTT
once	NA	TRBV29-1	TRBJ1-1	CSVEGQELDAEAFF	TGCAGCGTTGAAGGACAGGAGCTGGATGCTGAAGCTTTCTTT
NA	NA	TRBV7-2	TRBJ1-1	CASSLDGVVGTEAFF	TGTGCCAGCAGCTTAGACGGGGTGGTAGGCACTGAAGCTTTCTTT
NA	NA	TRBV6-6	TRBJ1-1	CASTGRTEAFF	TGTGCCAGCACAGGGAGAACTGAAGCTTTCTTT
NA	TRBD1	TRBV19	TRBJ2-4	CASSIESGGLVIAKNIQYF	TGTGCCAGTAGTATAGAGTCAGGGGGCCTGGTCATAGCCAAAAACATTCAGTACTTC
NA	TRBD1	TRBV7-2	TRBJ2-5	CASSPGGRETQYF	TGTGCCAGCAGCCCAGGGGGCCGAGAGACCCAGTACTTC
once	NA	TRBV11-2	TRBJ1-2	CASSLGGNRGYTF	TGTGCCAGCAGCTTAGGGGGAAATAGGGGCTACACCTTC
NA	NA	TRBV7-2	TRBJ2-7	CASSVRLGSNYEQYF	TGTGCCAGCAGCGTTAGACTAGGATCGAATTACGAGCAGTACTTC
NA	NA	TRBV7-9	TRBJ2-2	CASSLITGELFF	TGTGCCAGCAGCTTAATAACCGGGGAGCTGTTTTTT
NA	NA	TRBV30	TRBJ2-7	CAWSVLNGRGEQYF	TGTGCCTGGAGTGTACTAAACGGTCGCGGAGAGCAGTACTTC
NA	NA	TRBV7-9	TRBJ1-6	CASSGGNSPLHF	TGTGCCAGCAGCGGGGGGAATTCACCCCTCCACTTT
NA	NA	TRBV4-1	TRBJ1-4	CASSRGATYPNEKLFF	TGCGCCAGCAGTCGAGGAGCGACTTATCCTAATGAAAAACTGTTTTTT
NA	NA	TRBV3-1/TRBV3-2	TRBJ1-1	CASSLGGVANTEAFF	TGTGCCAGCAGCCTGGGGGGGGTAGCGAACACTGAAGCTTTCTTT
NA	TRBD2	TRBV2	TRBJ2-5	CASSEQGLAEETQYF	TGTGCCAGCAGTGAACAGGGACTAGCGGAAGAGACCCAGTACTTC
NA	NA	TRBV14	TRBJ1-6	CASSRRVAGVSYNSPLHF	TGTGCCAGCAGCCGCCGAGTCGCAGGGGTGTCCTATAATTCACCCCTCCACTTT
NA	NA	TRBV6-2/TRBV6-3	TRBJ1-5	CASSGLGDTSNQPQHF	TGTGCCAGCAGCGGCCTTGGGGACACCAGCAATCAGCCCCAGCATTTT
NA	NA	TRBV5-1	TRBJ1-2	CASNDESGTDGYTF	TGCGCCAGCAACGACGAATCAGGGACTGACGGCTACACCTTC
NA	NA	TRBV7-9	TRBJ1-5	CASSSVYSNQPPHF	TGTGCCAGCAGCTCGGTTTATAGCAATCAGCCCCCGCATTTT
NA	NA	TRBV6-1	TRBJ1-5	CASSDISGRSNQPQHF	TGTGCCAGCAGTGACATCAGTGGGAGAAGCAATCAGCCCCAGCATTTT
NA	TRBD2	TRBV5-4	TRBJ2-1	CASSAKLAGDNEQFF	TGTGCCAGCAGCGCAAAACTAGCGGGTGACAATGAGCAGTTCTTC
NA	NA	TRBV7-8	TRBJ1-1	CASSLDIQNTEAFF	TGTGCCAGCAGCTTAGACATTCAGAACACTGAAGCTTTCTTT
NA	NA	TRBV2	TRBJ1-6	CASSVAGGSNSPLHF	TGTGCCAGCAGTGTTGCCGGGGGCTCTAATTCACCCCTCCACTTT
NA	NA	TRBV3-1/TRBV3-2	TRBJ1-2	CASSQGVTRDYGYTF	TGTGCCAGCAGCCAAGGGGTCACGCGTGACTATGGCTACACCTTC
NA	NA	TRBV5-1	TRBJ1-1	CASSLAVSGFEAFF	TGCGCCAGCAGCTTGGCGGTCTCGGGGTTCGAAGCTTTCTTT
NA	TRBD1	TRBV29-1	TRBJ2-7	CSAKTGVWEQYF	TGCAGCGCGAAGACAGGGGTTTGGGAGCAGTACTTC
NA	TRBD1	TRBV9	TRBJ1-1	CASSKEGQANTEAFF	TGTGCCAGCAGCAAAGAGGGACAGGCCAACACTGAAGCTTTCTTT
once	NA	TRBV5-8	TRBJ2-5	CASSLDRVSQYF	TGTGCCAGCAGCTTGGACAGGGTGTCCCAGTACTTC
NA	NA	TRBV14	TRBJ2-3	CASSQQEYRGTDTQYF	TGTGCCAGCAGCCAACAAGAGTACAGGGGCACAGATACGCAGTATTTT
NA	TRBD1	TRBV2	TRBJ1-5	CASSESGTGLGQPQHF	TGTGCCAGCAGTGAATCTGGGACAGGGTTAGGGCAGCCCCAGCATTTT
NA	NA	TRBV3-1/TRBV3-2	TRBJ2-2	CASSVSGLSLGELFF	TGTGCCAGCAGCGTCTCGGGACTTAGCTTGGGGGAGCTGTTTTTT
NA	NA	TRBV10-3	TRBJ1-6	CAISESGQVNSPLHF	TGTGCCATCAGTGAGTCCGGGCAGGTCAATTCACCCCTCCACTTT
NA	TRBD1	TRBV10-1	TRBJ1-6	CASTLGTGILLVNSPLHF	TGCGCCAGCACCCTCGGGACAGGGATTCTTCTCGTTAATTCACCCCTCCACTTT
NA	NA	TRBV3-1/TRBV3-2	TRBJ1-2	CASSQGSREAYYGYTF	TGTGCCAGCAGCCAAGGAAGCAGGGAGGCCTACTATGGCTACACCTTC
NA	NA	TRBV9	TRBJ1-6	CASNERGLDSPLHF	TGTGCCAGCAACGAAAGAGGGCTCGATTCACCCCTCCACTTT
once	NA	TRBV12-3/TRBV12-4	TRBJ1-2	CASSPGMENGYTF	TGTGCCAGCAGTCCAGGGATGGAAAATGGCTACACCTTC
NA	TRBD2	TRBV19	TRBJ2-3	CASSVTSGGTDTQYF	TGTGCCAGTAGTGTTACTAGCGGCGGCACAGATACGCAGTATTTT
NA	TRBD1	TRBV7-6	TRBJ2-5	CASSYRTGTLQHQETQYF	TGTGCCAGCAGCTACAGGACAGGGACCCTTCAACACCAAGAGACCCAGTACTTC
NA	NA	TRBV5-1	TRBJ2-5	CASSPLDSQETQYF	TGCGCCAGCAGCCCGTTGGACAGCCAAGAGACCCAGTACTTC
NA	TRBD1	TRBV13	TRBJ1-6	CASSLGQGGSPLHF	TGTGCCAGCAGCCTGGGACAGGGAGGTTCACCCCTCCACTTT
NA	NA	TRBV15	TRBJ2-3	CATSRDPTDTQYF	TGTGCCACCAGCAGAGACCCCACAGATACGCAGTATTTT
NA	TRBD1	TRBV11-3	TRBJ2-7	CASSLGGTGYEQYF	TGTGCCAGCAGCTTAGGGGGGACAGGCTACGAGCAGTACTTC
NA	TRBD1	TRBV6-1	TRBJ2-7	CASSDWGQGLSYEQYF	TGTGCCAGCAGTGATTGGGGACAGGGGCTCTCCTACGAGCAGTACTTC
NA	NA	TRBV18	TRBJ2-7	CASSPAVSYEQYF	TGTGCCAGCTCACCGGCGGTCTCCTACGAGCAGTACTTC
NA	NA	TRBV24-1	TRBJ2-1	CATSEAGAGEQFF	TGTGCCACCAGTGAGGCAGGGGCGGGTGAGCAGTTCTTC
NA	NA	TRBV12-3/TRBV12-4	TRBJ1-6	CASSLDRGTPLHF	TGTGCCAGCAGTTTAGATCGGGGGACACCCCTCCACTTT
once	TRBD2	TRBV11-2	TRBJ2-5	CASSSPLAGGQETQYF	TGTGCCAGCAGCTCCCCCTTAGCGGGGGGACAAGAGACCCAGTACTTC
NA	TRBD1	TRBV29-1	TRBJ2-4	CSVEDTGGVIQYF	TGCAGCGTTGAAGACACAGGGGGTGTCATTCAGTACTTC
NA	NA	TRBV12-3/TRBV12-4	TRBJ2-7	CASSLQGSYEQYF	TGTGCCAGCAGTTTGCAGGGATCCTACGAGCAGTACTTC
NA	TRBD1	TRBV19	TRBJ1-2	CASSKTGSYGYTF	TGTGCCAGTAGTAAGACAGGGAGCTATGGCTACACCTTC
NA	NA	TRBV7-9	TRBJ1-1	CASSRFRSTNTEAFF	TGTGCCAGCAGCCGCTTTAGGTCTACGAACACTGAAGCTTTCTTT